This T cell receptor beta chain was obtained from a study of T cells in localized non-small cell lung cancer. Regarding the study as a whole: The study linked higher blood T cell density to longer overall survival.

The assay was immunoSEQ multiplex PCR, and TCRdb's table has in-frame clones only and misses some. Altogether approximately 57,000 clones are present, roughly 85% being singletons, with the ten largest covering 5.2%. Unmatched junction bases numbered 7, after V lost 1 base and J lost 4 bases. CDR1 SGHRS and CDR2 YFSETQ come from the germline V gene. The CDR3 sequence is 16 residues long. Of note for this clone: Its antigen is still unknown.

Sequenced here: peripheral blood, sampled before any cancer treatment. V is TRBV5-1 and J is TRBJ2-3, with 9 bases aligning to TRBD2. The sequence was obtained from a woman aged 40 to 75 with stage I lung adenocarcinoma. In DNA form, the CDR3 reads TGCGCCAGCAGCTTGTTGGGCGGGGGGGCCGCAGATACGCAGTATTTT. This translates into CASSLLGGGAADTQYF.